This TCR beta chain was retrieved from a study of blood T cell repertoires in COVID-19. Generated by immunoSEQ multiplex PCR, the TCRdb table keeps only in-frame clones and is missing some. This table has roughly 300,000 clones, roughly 85% appearing once. This clonotype was sampled from a human donor in a cohort sampled during active COVID-19. Sample: peripheral blood.

In DNA form, the CDR3 reads TGTGCCAGCAGTTACAAGCGGGACCTCCCGAATGAGCAGTTCTTC. Translation: CASSYKRDLPNEQFF. The genes are TRBV6-6 and TRBJ2-1, with 7 nucleotides matching TRBD2. V was clipped by 2 bases and J by 7 bases; unmatched bases: 8. Germline CDR1 MNHNY, CDR2 SVGAGI (reference sequence). The CDR3 is 15 residues long.